This entry lists 20 T cell receptor beta chains sequenced from one sample in a study of T cells in Graves' hyperthyroidism and ophthalmopathy. From RNA transcripts, TCR beta CDR3 regions were amplified. Researchers ran a first-round RT-PCR on the TCR CDR3 using the HTBI primer set. Each CDR3 protein is one row after TCRdb ran MiXCR on the multiplex PCR reads. The table includes hundreds of thousands of distinct CDR3 sequences, roughly 50% detected once. The material sequenced was peripheral blood or thyroid tissue (not recorded which). The origin of the receptors is a woman in her late teens or twenties with Graves' hyperthyroidism.

J is TRBJ2-7 and V is TRBV6-5; 8 nucleotides agree with TRBD2. This CDR3 is built from 12 residues. Germline values: CDR1 MNHEY, CDR2 SVGAGI. The trim removed 6 bases at V and 6 bases at J, leaving 4 bases unmatched. The CDR3 reads CASSRAGVEQYF. CDR3 in DNA: TGTGCCAGCAGCCGAGCGGGAGTCGAGCAGTACTTC.

The chain links TRBV7-3 to TRBJ1-6; D remains unclear. Germline CDR1 and CDR2: SGHTA and FQGTGA. V lost 5 bases to trimming and J lost 14 bases, with 10 bases between them. The CDR3 loop spans 11 amino acids. The DNA for the CDR3 is TGTGCCAGCAGCGGCAGGAGCTCCCTCCACTTT. As protein: CASSGRSSLHF.

Details on this clonotype: A much larger clone lies a single base off, so this may be a read error. The rearrangement links TRBV2 to TRBJ1-1; possibly TRBD1 for D (6 bases). In germline, CDR1 is SNHLY, CDR2 FYNNEI. CDR3 length equals 12 residues. V lost 3 bases and J lost 12, with 14 bases in between. The CDR3 reads CASSELGGNPFF. DNA of the CDR3: TGTGCCAGCAGTGAGCTCGGGGGCAATCCTTTCTTT. Together with reference TRBV2 and TRBJ1-1, the CDR3 gives the full variable domain: EPEVTQTPSHQVTQMGQEVILRCVPISNHLYFYWYRQILGQKVEFLVSFYNNEISEKSEIFDDQFSVERPDGSNFTLKIRSTKLEDSAMYFCASSELGGNPFFGQGTRLTVV.

V usage is TRBV7-9 and J usage is TRBJ2-6, with TRBD2 identical over 8 bases. The trim removed 3 bases at V and 4 bases at J, leaving 8 bases unmatched. Germline lookup yields CDR1 SEHNR and CDR2 FQNEAQ (reference sequence). The CDR3 has 17 amino acids. The CDR3 DNA reads as TGTGCCAGCAGCTTCACCTCCGGGAGGGCCGGGGCCAACGTCCTGACTTTC. This sequence encodes CASSFTSGRAGANVLTF.

The rearrangement links TRBV7-3 to TRBJ1-1; D is perhaps TRBD1 (6 bases). Per the germline V gene, CDR1 is SGHTA and CDR2 is FQGTGA. V shed 5 bases and J shed 8 bases, with 18 bases lying between them. The CDR3 covers 14 residues. CDR3 nucleotides: TGTGCCAGCAGCCCACTAGGGGGGGGGTTGGAAGCTTTCTTT. This gives the protein CASSPLGGGLEAFF. Full variable domain (outside the CDR3, taken from reference TRBV7-3 and TRBJ1-1): GAGVSQTPSNKVTEKGKYVELRCDPISGHTALYWYRQSLGQGPEFLIYFQGTGAADDSGLPNDRFFAVRPEGSVSTLKIQRTERGDSAVYLCASSPLGGGLEAFFGQGTRLTVV.

This clonotype has at least ten counts. The genes are TRBV29-1 and TRBJ1-5; the D is unclear. Germline V gene lookup returns CDR1 SQVTM and CDR2 ANQGSEA. There are 13 residues in the CDR3. V lost 6 bases and J lost 4, with 13 bases in between. The CDR3 loop is CSVGGLGNQPQHF. The CDR3 region has the DNA TGCAGCGTCGGTGGGCTTGGGAATCAGCCCCAGCATTTT.

The count of this clonotype is one. V and J are TRBV7-2 and TRBJ2-5; TRBD2 matches 11 bases. The CDR3 consists of 17 residues. The V segment lost 5 bases and the J segment 1 base; nucleotides outside the gene matches: 9. The V gene's germline CDR1 is SGHTA and CDR2 FQGNSA. The CDR3, as DNA: TGTGCCAGCAGCCAAGATGTTCTAGCGGGAGGCCAAGAGACCCAGTACTTC. Residues: CASSQDVLAGGQETQYF. Full variable domain (rest looked up from reference TRBV7-2 and TRBJ2-5): GAGVSQSPSNKVTEKGKDVELRCDPISGHTALYWYRQSLGQGLEFLIYFQGNSAPDKSGLPSDRFSAERTGGSVSTLTIQRTQQEDSAVYLCASSQDVLAGGQETQYFGPGTRLLVL.

The chain joins TRBV2 to TRBJ2-7, with no clear D. Trimming shortened V by 10 bases and J by 5 bases, and 15 bases separated the two germline ends. This CDR3 comprises 12 residues. Germline values: CDR1 SNHLY, CDR2 FYNNEI. The CDR3 DNA follows: TGTGCCACTTATCTTATTTGGGACGAGCAGTACTTC. Encoded protein: CATYLIWDEQYF.

The chain has TRBV2 and TRBJ1-4; D is uncertain. V was cut by 6 bases and J by 8 bases, with 19 bases left in between. CDR1 and CDR2 (germline): SNHLY, FYNNEI. The CDR3 is made up of 15 amino acids. The CDR3: CASSYRTGGREKLFF. In DNA form, the CDR3 reads TGTGCCAGCAGCTACCGGACGGGAGGGAGAGAAAAACTGTTTTTT.

At least ten counts were recorded for this clonotype. The CDR3 coding sequence is TGTGCCAGCAGTGAATTGGGGGATGGCTACACCTTC. It is translated as CASSELGDGYTF. The chain joins TRBV25-1 to TRBJ1-2, with D perhaps TRBD1 (5 bases). V gave up 1 base and J gave up 6 bases, with 6 bases separating them. CDR3 length equals 12 residues. CDR1 and CDR2 (germline): MGHDK, SYGVNS.

This clonotype has just one count. The chain uses TRBV25-1 and TRBJ1-3, with D unresolved. CDR1 is MGHDK, CDR2 SYGVNS, per germline. The V and J ends lost 5 bases and 4 bases respectively, with 12 bases between them. This CDR3 is 14 amino acids long. As DNA, the CDR3 is TGTGCCAGCAGTCGCAGCGGGCGCGGAAACACCATATATTTT. Its translation is CASSRSGRGNTIYF.

The rearrangement uses TRBV24-1 and TRBJ2-7; tentative D call: TRBD1 (5 bases). V dropped 4 bases and J dropped 6 bases, with 9 bases sitting between them. The CDR3 has 12 amino acids. Germline V gives CDR1 KGHDR, CDR2 SFDVKD. The CDR3, as DNA: TGTGCCACCAGTGACTCCCAGGGCGAGCAGTACTTC. Its protein is CATSDSQGEQYF.

The rearrangement joins TRBV19 to TRBJ2-5; D unresolved. CDR1 and CDR2 from the germline V gene are LNHDA and SQIVND (reference sequence). The CDR3 spans 14 residues. V was cut by 3 bases and J by 1 base, with 9 bases left in between. The CDR3 bases are TGTGCCAGTAGTATTTTGGGTAGCCAAGAGACCCAGTACTTC. Protein sequence: CASSILGSQETQYF.

CDR3 bases: TGTGCCAGTAGTATAGGGGGCAGTCTGAACACTGAAGCTTTCTTT. Its translation is CASSIGGSLNTEAFF. V and J are TRBV19 and TRBJ1-1; D is perhaps TRBD1 (5 bases). Trimming stripped 1 base from V and 0 bases from J, with 9 bases between. The CDR3 is 15 residues long. Germline CDR1 and CDR2: LNHDA and SQIVND (reference sequence).

The rearrangement links TRBV29-1 to TRBJ2-7; 8 bases match TRBD2. Trimming removed 8 bases from V and 11 bases from J; junction bases left unmatched: 14. The CDR3 has 12 amino acids. Germline V gene data show CDR1 as SQVTM and CDR2 as ANQGSEA. CDR3 nucleotide sequence: TGCAGCCCCAAGCCGTGCCGGGGGGGTGAGTACTTC. Translated: CSPKPCRGGEYF.

This chain connects TRBV9 to TRBJ2-7; D possibly uses TRBD1 or TRBD2 (6 bases each). Germline loops: CDR1 SGDLS, CDR2 YYNGEE. The CDR3 covers 14 residues. Trimming took off 7 bases at V and 2 bases at J, with 16 bases between the two ends. As DNA, the CDR3 is TGTGCCAGCGAATCAGGCGGGACACCCTACGAGCAGTACTTC. This gives the protein CASESGGTPYEQYF.

At least ten counts were recorded for this clonotype. One end of the junction is discordant with germline, which a read error may explain. The chain joins TRBV7-9 to TRBJ2-7; D gene uncertain. The CDR3 is made up of 12 amino acids. The germline V gene has CDR1 SEHNR and CDR2 FQNEAQ (reference sequence). The CDR3 DNA follows: TGTGCCAGCAGCCTGGGCGGAACCCTATTCCATTTC. It translates to CASSLGGTLFHF.

This clonotype has just a few counts. The gene calls are TRBV7-8 and TRBJ2-5; a weak D match, TRBD2 (5 bases). The CDR3 loop spans 15 amino acids. The germline V gene encodes CDR1 SGHVS and CDR2 FQNEAQ. Trimming removed 1 base from V and 5 bases from J, with 14 bases in between. CDR3 amino acids: CASSLDKARGETQYF. CDR3 nucleotide sequence: TGTGCCAGCAGCTTAGATAAGGCTAGAGGGGAGACCCAGTACTTC.

This chain joins TRBV10-2 and TRBJ1-1; TRBD1 agrees at 7 bases. Germline V gene sequence: CDR1 WSHSY, CDR2 SAAADI. Trimming at V came to 6 bases and at J to 4 bases, leaving 8 bases not matched to a gene. The CDR3 spans 14 residues. CDR3 DNA: TGCGCCAGCAGCCACCAGGGGGAGGGCACTGAAGCTTTCTTT. Protein: CASSHQGEGTEAFF.

V gene TRBV7-9 combines with J gene TRBJ1-1, with 11 bases that match TRBD1. The V segment lost 5 bases and the J segment 4 bases; nucleotides outside the gene matches: 12. Germline CDR1 and CDR2: SEHNR and FQNEAQ (reference sequence). The CDR3 is 17 residues long. CDR3 in amino acids: CASSVTPGQGAVTEAFF. CDR3 nucleotide sequence: TGTGCCAGCAGCGTGACACCCGGACAGGGGGCGGTCACTGAAGCTTTCTTT.